One and the same sample provided the 17 T cell receptor beta chains below, sequenced in a study of neurological immune-mediated disorders. TCRdb re-analysed the 5' RACE reads in MiXCR, keeping a single row per CDR3 protein. The sample holds tens of thousands of distinct CDR3 sequences, around 5.3% seen once. Input material: CD4+ T cells from blood. Receptors were obtained from a woman in her late teens or twenties with multiple sclerosis.

This clonotype was counted many times. The CDR3 sequence is CASSRTDTGELFF. CDR3 nucleotide sequence: TGCGCCAGCAGTCGTACTGATACCGGGGAGCTGTTTTTT. This chain uses TRBV5-1 with TRBJ2-2; D uncertain. The germline V gene encodes CDR1 SGHRS and CDR2 YFSETQ. This CDR3 has 13 amino acids. V gave up 5 bases and J gave up 5 bases, with 10 bases separating them. The full variable domain, completed using reference TRBV5-1 and TRBJ2-2, is KAGVTQTPRYLIKTRGQQVTLSCSPISGHRSVSWYQQTPGQGLQFLFEYFSETQRNKGNFPGRFSGRQFSNSRSEMNVSTLELGDSALYLCASSRTDTGELFFGEGSRLTVL.

This clonotype was picked up many times. The chain employs TRBV7-9 and TRBJ1-2; 7 bases are a match to TRBD1. V was pared by 3 bases and J by 8 bases, with 12 bases of the junction left unmatched. The CDR3 is 15 residues long. Germline assignment: CDR1 SEHNR and CDR2 FQNEAQ (reference sequence). The CDR3: CASSFPDRVRRGYTF. The CDR3 coding sequence is TGTGCCAGCAGCTTTCCCGACAGGGTGAGGAGAGGCTACACCTTC.

This clonotype was seen at least ten times. The chain recombines TRBV5-1 with TRBJ2-2; D tentatively reads TRBD1 or TRBD2 (7 bases each). This CDR3 is 18 amino acids long. The V gene lost 3 bases and the J gene lost 0 bases, with 18 bases spanning the gap. Germline V gives CDR1 SGHRS, CDR2 YFSETQ. CDR3 loop: CASSWRAGQQANTGELFF. The CDR3 region has the DNA TGCGCCAGCAGCTGGCGAGCGGGACAGCAAGCGAACACCGGGGAGCTGTTTTTT.

This clonotype was seen many times. This sequence joins TRBV6-2 or TRBV6-3 and TRBJ1-1; D is possibly TRBD1 (5 bases). V lost 3 bases and J lost 0, with 17 bases in between. From germline, CDR1 is MNHEY and CDR2 SVGEGT. The CDR3 is made up of 17 amino acids. The CDR3 is CASSYSPAGTLNTEAFF. CDR3 in DNA: TGTGCCAGCAGTTATAGTCCGGCTGGGACCTTGAACACTGAAGCTTTCTTT.

There are a few counts of this clonotype. The chain carries TRBV6-5 and TRBJ1-1; 11 nucleotides agree with TRBD1. This CDR3 spans 14 amino acids. Germline V CDR1 and CDR2: MNHEY, SVGAGI. J was trimmed by 5 bases and V by 2 bases; bases with no gene match: 1. CDR3 DNA sequence: TGTGCCAGCAGTTACGGGACAGGGGGTACTGAAGCTTTCTTT. Translation: CASSYGTGGTEAFF.

This clonotype has at least ten counts. CDR3 DNA: TGCGCCAGCAGCTTGGGGGGCGCGAACACCGGGGAGCTGTTTTTT. This gives the protein CASSLGGANTGELFF. The chain uses TRBV5-1 and TRBJ2-2, with a possible D match to TRBD1 (5 bases). This CDR3 contains 15 residues. Germline-derived CDR1 and CDR2 are SGHRS and YFSETQ. The V end lost 0 bases, the J end lost 0 bases, and 6 bases lay between the germline ends.

This clonotype has a count of ten or more. With a much larger clone just one base away, this may be a read error. J is TRBJ2-7 and V is TRBV28; a weak D match, TRBD1 (5 bases). The CDR3 runs to 13 residues. Germline V lookup: CDR1 MDHEN, CDR2 SYDVKM. The chain's CDR3 is CVSSRRRVYEQYF. The CDR3 nucleotides read TGTGTCAGCAGCAGGCGCAGGGTCTACGAGCAGTACTTC.

This clonotype was seen ten or more times. The chain joins TRBV5-1 to TRBJ1-2; D is uncertain. Trimming pared 0 bases from V and 5 bases from J, leaving 5 bases between. This CDR3 region has 12 residues. The germline gives CDR1 SGHRS, CDR2 YFSETQ. The CDR3 region has the DNA TGCGCCAGCAGCTTGGCCGGGTATGGCTACACCTTC. Translating gives CASSLAGYGYTF.

Only a few counts were recorded for this clonotype. This chain connects TRBV20-1 to TRBJ1-1; D unclear. Germline-derived CDR1 and CDR2 are DFQATT and SNEGSKA (reference sequence). The CDR3 consists of 11 residues. Deletions cut 3 bases from V and 7 bases from J, with 9 bases between. The CDR3, as DNA: TGCAGTGCTAGGTTGGTTGATGAAGCTTTCTTT. Amino acid sequence: CSARLVDEAFF.

This clonotype appeared many times. Here the CDR3 DNA reads TGCAGTGCTAGAGCCAGGGCGTCCGGGGAGCTGTTTTTT. This encodes CSARARASGELFF. The V call is TRBV20-1, the J call TRBJ2-2, with D possibly TRBD1 on 5 matching bases. Germline values: CDR1 DFQATT, CDR2 SNEGSKA (reference sequence). The CDR3 covers 13 residues. With 1 base removed from V and 6 bases from J, the gap between germline ends came to 9 bases.

This clonotype was counted between two and nine times. The rearrangement joins TRBV5-5 to TRBJ1-5; D unclear. The germline V gene has CDR1 SGHKS and CDR2 YYEKEE (reference sequence). The V and J ends lost 0 bases and 6 bases respectively, with 16 bases between them. The CDR3 has 16 amino acids. The CDR3 nucleotides read TGTGCCAGCAGCTTGGTTTTCGCCGCGAAGGGTCAGCCCCAGCATTTT. Residues: CASSLVFAAKGQPQHF.

This clonotype was picked up many times. The chain couples TRBV5-1 to TRBJ2-6; no firm D call. Germline V lookup: CDR1 SGHRS, CDR2 YFSETQ. V was pared by 6 bases and J by 0 bases, with 7 bases between. The CDR3 spans 14 residues. The CDR3 DNA reads as TGCGCCAGCACGAGCACCTCTGGGGCCAACGTCCTGACTTTC. Protein sequence: CASTSTSGANVLTF.

This clonotype was observed at least ten times. This sequence joins TRBV5-1 and TRBJ1-5; D gene ambiguous. V lost 0 bases and J lost 13, with 14 bases in between. Germline assignment: CDR1 SGHRS and CDR2 YFSETQ. CDR3 size: 13 residues. CDR3 bases: TGCGCCAGCAGCTTGGGGGGATCGGCATCGCAGCATTTT. Translation: CASSLGGSASQHF.

This clonotype showed up many times. V and J are TRBV7-2 and TRBJ1-3; TRBD1 agrees at 8 bases. Looked up from germline, CDR1 is SGHTA and CDR2 is FQGNSA. The V and J ends lost 2 bases and 10 bases, in that order; junction bases with no gene match: 4. This CDR3 has 13 amino acids. The CDR3 reads CASSLQQGVTIYF. The CDR3 DNA follows: TGTGCCAGCAGCTTACAACAGGGGGTGACCATATATTTT.

This clonotype came up many times. The chain couples TRBV20-1 to TRBJ2-1; D remains unclear. V was clipped by 1 base and J by 7 bases, with 8 bases between them. Germline CDR1 DFQATT, CDR2 SNEGSKA (reference sequence). This CDR3 has 12 amino acids. The CDR3 DNA reads as TGCAGTGCTAGAGTGACCACAAATGAGCAGTTCTTC. As protein: CSARVTTNEQFF.

Ten or more counts support this clonotype. In DNA form, the CDR3 reads TGCGCCAGCAGCCCAGGGATCGGGATGAACACTGAAGCTTTCTTT. Amino acid sequence: CASSPGIGMNTEAFF. This sequence joins TRBV4-3 and TRBJ1-1; D perhaps matches TRBD1 (5 bases). The length of the CDR3 is 15 residues. CDR1 LGHNA and CDR2 YSLEER come from the germline V gene. Trimming left V 4 bases short and J 0 bases short, with 12 bases between.

This clonotype was detected only a few times. This chain links TRBV11-2 with TRBJ1-1, with TRBD1 matching over 9 bases. V lost 6 bases and J lost 5; bases outside the gene matches: 7. The V gene's germline CDR1 is SGHAT and CDR2 FQNNGV. The CDR3 extends over 14 amino acids. CDR3 nucleotide sequence: TGTGCCAGCAGAGAACAGGGGGCGCGAACTGAAGCTTTCTTT. Its protein is CASREQGARTEAFF.